The sequence of this T cell receptor beta chain was determined in a study of monozygotic twins with inflammatory bowel disease. TCRdb reprocessed the 5' RACE reads; each CDR3 protein has one entry and no DNA is given. The sample has 140,000 to 150,000 distinct CDR3 sequences; the top ten hold approximately 1.2%. This CDR3 comprises 16 residues. Germline lookup yields CDR1 SGHAT and CDR2 FQNNGV. This receptor was obtained from a human donor with ulcerative colitis or Crohn's disease, or a healthy co-twin of an affected twin (not recorded which). Sequencing was done on a sample of blood. The chain couples TRBV11-2 to TRBJ2-7; TCRdb designates TRBD1, a call that cannot be tested without DNA. This chain's CDR3 is CASSSISYRERYEQYF.